The T cell receptor (beta chain) described here comes from a study of T cells in Graves' hyperthyroidism and ophthalmopathy. Study at large: Peripheral blood collection took place at initial diagnosis, before any treatment.

Study-level findings and limits: Ophthalmopathy, as predicted by the model, came a median roughly 6.5 months after the prediction.

From germline, CDR1 is LNHDA and CDR2 SQIVND (reference sequence). The CDR3 is 15 residues long. Pregnant or lactating patients were excluded, as were those with uncontrolled infection or other autoimmune disease. Template material for amplifying TCR beta CDR3 regions consisted of RNA transcripts. Using the HTBI primer set, a first-round RT-PCR was run on the TCR CDR3. TCRdb redid the calling of the multiplex PCR reads with MiXCR, one entry per CDR3 protein. The sample lists roughly 640,000 distinct CDR3 sequences, about a sixth seen once, with about 3.5% in the top ten. A remark on this clonotype: The antigen is unknown. A read error may be the cause here, since a much bigger clone is one base away.

The gene calls are TRBV19 and TRBJ2-2, with D perhaps matching TRBD1 (5 bases). The sequence was obtained from a woman in her thirties or forties with Graves' ophthalmopathy. The specimen was blood. Here the CDR3 DNA reads TGTGCCAGTAGAGATCAGGGTCAAGGCACCAGGGAGCTGTTTTTT. The encoded protein is CASRDQGQGTRELFF.